A selection of T cell receptor beta chains follows, all from one sample in a study of T cell repertoires in cytomegalovirus infection. These receptors are not linked to any known antigen. TCRdb processed the reads anew with MiXCR; each CDR3 protein has one entry. The sample lists approximately 500,000 distinct CDR3 sequences, 33% occurring once. Sequenced here: cultured PBMCs, sampled from culture after CMV antigen stimulation. These receptors all stem from a human donor in good health (CMV status not recorded). Some clones in this sample may be carry-over from other donors' samples. The conserved cysteine and the conserved F or W are not part of the CDR3 here. Size values are once, few and many counts, or a class for expanded clones, and some rows have none.

clone size	J gene	V gene	CDR3 protein
many	TRBJ1-3	TRBV3-1	ASSQSRDSSGNTIY
few	TRBJ2-1	TRBV27	ASKRTSGRNEQF
-	TRBJ2-7	TRBV28	ASSLSGGPYEQY
many	TRBJ1-1	TRBV7-8	ASSLGRNTEAF
-	TRBJ2-1	TRBV12-3/TRBV12-4	ASSQLGRKGEQF
few	TRBJ1-1	TRBV25-1	ASSEYAMNTEAF
-	TRBJ2-3	TRBV4-3	ASSQEAQGVTDTQY
-	TRBJ1-1	TRBV6-1	ASSEGQVNTEAF
few	TRBJ2-7	TRBV2	ASDRVDEQY
few	TRBJ2-5	TRBV6-2/TRBV6-3	ASSPLPSAGGRRY
-	TRBJ2-7	TRBV28	ASSPPTGGSGSYEQY
many	TRBJ2-1	TRBV7-2	ASSLEVLGSNEQF
-	TRBJ2-5	TRBV27	ASSPSGTVARKY
-	TRBJ2-7	TRBV12-3/TRBV12-4	ASSRGTSGYEQY
few	TRBJ2-1	TRBV7-9	ASSLVLGSNEQF
-	TRBJ2-1	TRBV5-6	ASSFSGQGGDYNEQF
few	TRBJ2-1	TRBV4-1	ASSQDLGRKYNEQF
-	TRBJ2-7	TRBV7-4	ASSLVGLRAYEQY
-	TRBJ2-5	TRBV19	ASRLHGFLETQY
-	TRBJ2-7	TRBV28	ASKGVGAGWEQY
many	TRBJ2-3	TRBV11-2	ASSPQLLWGKSDTQY
-	TRBJ1-1	TRBV3-1	ASSQAGYTEAF
few	TRBJ2-2	TRBV12-3/TRBV12-4	ASSSTKGLAGSTGELF
-	TRBJ2-3	TRBV7-3	ASGRTSGTDTQY
many	TRBJ2-7	TRBV7-2	ASSLVDGSYEQY
-	TRBJ1-1	TRBV13	ASSLEFSNEAF
many	TRBJ2-7	TRBV12-3/TRBV12-4	ASSPRGYEQY
-	TRBJ2-7	TRBV20-1	SARDIAGGSAEQY
many	TRBJ1-6	TRBV7-2	ASSLPRGQGNSPLH
few	TRBJ2-5	TRBV28	ASSSGQETQY
-	TRBJ2-2	TRBV7-2	ASSPWASTGELF
-	TRBJ1-1	TRBV5-4	ASTHDRVRLRTEAF
-	TRBJ2-3	TRBV2	AMQREGQIDTQY
-	TRBJ1-5	TRBV19	ASSVQGQGQPQH
-	TRBJ2-1	TRBV20-1	SARALRGQDNEQF
medium-sized	TRBJ2-5	TRBV7-2	ASSLGPEGRETQY
few	TRBJ2-1	TRBV6-2/TRBV6-3	ASSSFGAGDRWNNEQF
-	TRBJ2-1	TRBV19	ASSIWGVGNEQF
-	TRBJ1-4	TRBV20-1	SATHRGGGEDKLF
-	TRBJ1-6	TRBV7-2	ASSLGGSNSPLH
-	TRBJ1-1	TRBV7-8	ASSLGGGYVEAF
-	TRBJ2-5	TRBV6-2/TRBV6-3	ASSPGQSPRGTQY
few	TRBJ1-1	TRBV6-1	ASSRTGVGEAF
-	TRBJ2-4	TRBV20-1	SAQTGEDIQY
-	TRBJ1-1	TRBV6-5	ASSYSTRTEAF
few	TRBJ2-7	TRBV6-2/TRBV6-3	ASTSAGPYEQY
few	TRBJ2-3	TRBV7-3	ASSQGLAGATDTQY
few	TRBJ2-5	TRBV10-3	AIGGQATYQETQY
-	TRBJ2-7	TRBV6-1	ASSEALLFGQGTYEQY
-	TRBJ1-2	TRBV12-3/TRBV12-4	ASTRHATNYGYT
-	TRBJ1-1	TRBV2	ASIYGAGENTEAF
-	TRBJ1-6	TRBV7-3	ASSSRGVRLH
-	TRBJ2-1	TRBV20-1	SARPGLGHNEQF
-	TRBJ2-5	TRBV24-1	ATSDQGGETQY
-	TRBJ2-7	TRBV6-2/TRBV6-3	ASGGTSASYEQY
-	TRBJ1-5	TRBV4-1	ASSQAGAGNQPQH
few	TRBJ2-7	TRBV7-9	ASSLGRGTYEQY
few	TRBJ2-1	TRBV7-2	ASSLRSLAKVVNEQF
once	TRBJ2-1	TRBV7-4	ASSLGTGEQF
-	TRBJ1-1	TRBV29-1	SVGMLFSNTEAF